These 2 T cell receptor beta chains originate from one sample sequenced in a study of blood T cell repertoires in COVID-19. Some clones are missing from TCRdb's copy, which holds only in-frame ones; the method was immunoSEQ multiplex PCR. The table lists 90,000 to 130,000 clones, around 83% of them singletons, with just over 4% in the top ten. Sequencing was done on a sample of peripheral blood. Receptors originate from an older woman with acute or convalescent COVID-19.

The V gene is TRBV19, the J gene TRBJ1-5; D is unclear. The CDR3 covers 15 residues. In germline, CDR1 is LNHDA, CDR2 SQIVND (reference sequence). V was cut by 7 bases and J by 0 bases, with 13 bases left in between. CDR3 bases: TGTGCCAGTAAGCAAGGGAGTTATAGCAATCAGCCCCAGCATTTT. The encoded protein is CASKQGSYSNQPQHF. The whole variable domain, filled in from reference TRBV19 and TRBJ1-5, reads DGGITQSPKYLFRKEGQNVTLSCEQNLNHDAMYWYRQDPGQGLRLIYYSQIVNDFQKGDIAEGYSVSREKKESFPLTVTSAQKNPTAFYLCASKQGSYSNQPQHFGDGTRLSIL.

This clone turned up a few times. The rearrangement uses TRBV6-2 or TRBV6-3 and TRBJ2-4; the match to TRBD1 covers 11 bases. Germline CDR1 is MNHEY and CDR2 is SVGEGT. CDR3 length equals 16 residues. With 2 bases clipped from V and 15 bases from J, the junction kept 15 bases outside the gene matches. The CDR3: CASSYADRGRGGSGYF. In nucleotides, the CDR3 is TGTGCCAGCAGTTACGCGGACAGGGGGCGCGGAGGTTCGGGGTACTTC.